These 13 T cell receptor beta chains share one sample of origin, sequenced in a study of blood T cell repertoires in COVID-19. The protocol was immunoSEQ multiplex PCR, while the TCRdb copy is restricted to in-frame clones and leaves out a portion. The sample consists of about 340,000 clones, more than 70% of them appearing once. The sample consisted of peripheral blood. Source of these receptors: a woman between 70 and 85 years old with COVID-19, enrolled during active disease.

This sequence joins TRBV7-2 and TRBJ1-1, with D perhaps TRBD1 (5 bases). Germline CDR1 SGHTA, CDR2 FQGNSA. Trimming pared 1 base from V and 4 bases from J, leaving 10 bases between. This CDR3 is built from 14 residues. CDR3 region: CASSLVIRATEAFF. The CDR3 nucleotides read TGTGCCAGCAGCTTAGTAATCAGGGCCACTGAAGCTTTCTTT.

V usage is TRBV24-1 and J usage is TRBJ2-5; 7 nucleotides match TRBD2. The CDR3 has 15 amino acids. V dropped 2 bases and J dropped 4; count of bases not matched to a gene: 6. The germline gives CDR1 KGHDR, CDR2 SFDVKD. CDR3 amino acids: CATSDSSGEGETQYF. DNA for the CDR3: TGTGCCACCAGTGATTCGTCGGGGGAGGGAGAGACCCAGTACTTC.

The V gene is TRBV2, the J gene TRBJ2-1; 9 bases line up with TRBD2. The CDR3 loop spans 15 amino acids. Germline trimming cut 2 bases from V and 4 bases from J; bases unmatched to any gene: 3. CDR1 SNHLY and CDR2 FYNNEI come from the germline V gene. CDR3 protein: CASSELSGGYNEQFF. For the CDR3, the DNA is TGTGCCAGCAGTGAACTGAGCGGGGGGTACAATGAGCAGTTCTTC.

This clone was seen a few times. The V gene is TRBV6-5, the J gene TRBJ1-1; D might be TRBD1 (6 bases). Germline CDR1 reads MNHEY; CDR2 reads SVGAGI. V shed 0 bases and J shed 7 bases, with 12 bases lying between them. This CDR3 is 14 amino acids long. The CDR3 nucleotides read TGTGCCAGCAGTTACTCTTTTGGACAGCTTGAAGCTTTCTTT. The encoded protein is CASSYSFGQLEAFF.

The chain has TRBV3-1 (or the pseudogene TRBV3-2) and TRBJ2-4, with D hard to call. The CDR3 is 16 residues long. From germline, CDR1 is LGHDT and CDR2 YNNKEL (reference sequence). Trimming shortened V by 0 bases and J by 4 bases, and 13 bases separated the two germline ends. CDR3 coding DNA: TGTGCCAGCAGCCAAGAGGCACCTGCCCCGAAAAACATTCAGTACTTC. Translating gives CASSQEAPAPKNIQYF.

The chain recombines TRBV7-2 with TRBJ2-5, with D possibly being TRBD2 (6 bases). V gave up 5 bases and J gave up 5 bases, with 12 bases separating them. There are 13 residues in the CDR3. From germline, CDR1 is SGHTA and CDR2 FQGNSA. CDR3 in amino acids: CASSRLVPETQYF. CDR3 DNA sequence: TGTGCCAGCAGCCGACTAGTCCCCGAGACCCAGTACTTC.

The genes are TRBV7-2 and TRBJ1-1; TRBD1 might be the D (5 bases). Germline loops: CDR1 SGHTA, CDR2 FQGNSA. V lost 5 bases to trimming and J lost 4 bases, with 11 bases between them. CDR3 length equals 13 residues. The CDR3 sequence is CASSPDRSTEAFF. CDR3 coding DNA: TGTGCCAGCAGCCCCGACAGATCCACTGAAGCTTTCTTT.

This rearrangement joins TRBV6-5 to TRBJ1-1; tentatively, D is TRBD1 (5 bases). CDR3 length equals 13 residues. Germline V CDR1 and CDR2: MNHEY, SVGAGI. The ends were cut back, 6 bases at V and 1 base at J, with 9 bases in the middle. Here the CDR3 DNA reads TGTGCCAGCAGGCTCGGACAGAACACTGAAGCTTTCTTT. It is translated as CASRLGQNTEAFF.

V usage is TRBV5-1 and J usage is TRBJ2-3, with 7 bases lining up with TRBD2. There are 16 residues in the CDR3. V was clipped by 4 bases and J by 3 bases; unmatched bases: 11. CDR1 and CDR2 (germline): SGHRS, YFSETQ. The CDR3 nucleotides read TGCGCCAGCAGCGCAACCCTACTAGCGACTACAGATACGCAGTATTTT. This codes for CASSATLLATTDTQYF.

The chain employs TRBV4-1 and TRBJ1-4, with 9 positions matching TRBD1. This CDR3 is 13 amino acids long. The germline gives CDR1 MGHRA, CDR2 YSYEKL. Trimming took 6 bases from V and 8 from J; bases not matched to a gene: 4. The CDR3 loop is CASRGTGREKLFF. The CDR3 nucleotides are TGCGCCAGCAGAGGGACAGGGCGGGAAAAACTGTTTTTT.

This chain uses TRBV13 with TRBJ2-5; D might be TRBD2 (6 bases). Germline assignment: CDR1 PRHDT and CDR2 FYEKMQ (reference sequence). V was clipped by 3 bases and J by 5 bases, with 22 bases between them. The CDR3 consists of 17 residues. As DNA, the CDR3 is TGTGCCAGCAGCTTGGGCGGGACGGATTTGGGCTGGGAGACCCAGTACTTC. It yields the protein CASSLGGTDLGWETQYF.

The gene calls are TRBV10-3 and TRBJ2-6; TRBD1 agrees at 7 bases. Germline V gene data show CDR1 as ENHRY and CDR2 as SYGVKD. The CDR3 covers 18 residues. V lost 3 bases and J lost 0; bases outside the gene matches: 8. The CDR3, as DNA: TGTGCCATCAGTGATCTCGGGACAGACTCCTCTGGGGCCAACGTCCTGACTTTC. Translation gives CAISDLGTDSSGANVLTF.

The rearrangement links TRBV5-1 to TRBJ1-2; D ambiguous. This CDR3 is built from 16 residues. The V end lost 2 bases, the J end lost 6 bases, and 20 bases lay between the germline ends. Per germline, CDR1 SGHRS and CDR2 YFSETQ. CDR3 DNA sequence: TGCGCCAGCAGCTTAGGAGACACTCCTTGGAGGGATGGCTACACCTTC. It yields the protein CASSLGDTPWRDGYTF. Using reference TRBV5-1 and TRBJ1-2 for the parts outside the CDR3, the full variable domain is KAGVTQTPRYLIKTRGQQVTLSCSPISGHRSVSWYQQTPGQGLQFLFEYFSETQRNKGNFPGRFSGRQFSNSRSEMNVSTLELGDSALYLCASSLGDTPWRDGYTFGSGTRLTVV.